This record covers a single T cell receptor (beta chain). Some clones are missing from TCRdb's copy, which holds only in-frame ones; the method was immunoSEQ multiplex PCR. The sample yields 150,000 or so clones, approximately 77% seen once. This sample was taken from a study of blood T cell repertoires in COVID-19. Trimming took off 3 bases at V and 2 bases at J, with 27 bases between the two ends. This CDR3 is 20 amino acids long. Germline CDR1 and CDR2: MDHEN and SYDVKM. Enrolled through a virtual design, the participants were between 18 and 89 years of age and came from some 25 US areas. Allocation to cohorts depended on clinical history reported by the participants.

The chain joins TRBV28 to TRBJ2-3; perhaps TRBD1 as D (7 bases). The clonotype comes from a man between 60 and 70 years old who had recovered from COVID-19. The sequenced material came from PBMCs or T cells enriched from blood (not recorded which). CDR3 region: CASSFRRGRVGALDTDTQYF. The DNA for the CDR3 is TGTGCCAGCAGTTTTCGGAGGGGGCGAGTTGGTGCCCTTGACACAGATACGCAGTATTTT.